This TCR beta chain was documented in a study of T-cell reconstitution after alpha-beta-depleted transplantation in children. During its preparation, the TCRbeta library received unique molecular identifiers. TCRdb used MiXCR to reprocess the PCR reads, holding one entry per CDR3 protein. The data contain fewer than 500,000 distinct CDR3 sequences, approximately 42% of them singletons. Only a few counts were recorded for this clonotype. Its target is unknown. Germline loops: CDR1 SGHVS, CDR2 FNYEAQ. Losses at the gene ends were 3 bases for V and 6 bases for J; bases not matched to a gene: 9. The CDR3 sequence is 17 residues long. Overall study findings and caveats: Diversity and T-cell counts at one year after transplant derived mostly from new T cells. The high TCRbeta diversity at day 60 in some patients came from surviving recipient T cells and thymic progenitors.

The sample here was PBMCs, taken before TCRalphabeta/CD19-depleted stem cell transplant. The TCR sequence derives from a girl aged 2-10 years with aplastic anemia, due to receive a stem cell transplant. This rearrangement joins TRBV7-6 to TRBJ2-1, with 12 bases matching TRBD2. In DNA form, the CDR3 reads TGTGCCAGCAGCTTGGGACCACTAGCGGGAGGCACCAATGAGCAGTTCTTC. This gives the protein CASSLGPLAGGTNEQFF.